This T cell receptor (beta chain) was identified in a study of a mutant IDH1 vaccine in newly diagnosed glioma. The assay was immunoSEQ multiplex PCR, and TCRdb's table has in-frame clones only and misses some. The table includes about 88,000 clones, around 79% detected once. This clone has only one observation. V was shortened by 5 bases and J by 6 bases, with 14 bases between the two germline ends. The CDR3 runs 14 residues. The germline V gene has CDR1 LNHDA and CDR2 SQIVND (reference sequence). Time point specified: baseline, week 1 (first vaccination visit). Noted treatment: pre-vaccination baseline after standard-of-care therapy.

V and J are TRBV19 and TRBJ1-5; the D is unclear. The sequencing here drew on PBMCs, taken from a glioma patient treated with radiotherapy, temozolomide or both. This clonotype was obtained from a man aged 40-50 years with glioma. Some clones in this sample may be carry-over from other donors' samples. In DNA form, the CDR3 reads TGTGCCAGTAGTTCAAAGACGGGCAGTCAGCCCCAGCATTTT. It specifies CASSSKTGSQPQHF.